In this sample, the clone carrying this T cell receptor (beta chain) turned up a few times. The antigen remains unidentified. These data come from a study of T cells after yellow fever vaccination. Overall study results and limits: Sorted repertoires could include abundant contaminating clonotypes from bulk cells. When the response was secondary, it was weaker but reached its peak faster, day 5 versus 15. Booster sampling recovered most clones from primary vaccination (roughly 97% CD4, approximately 90% CD8).

A 5'RACE template-switching step, the method used to make TCR cDNA, added a universal primer site and UMIs. TCRdb called the 5' RACE reads again in MiXCR, with one record for every CDR3 protein. The sample shows 450,000 to 650,000 distinct CDR3 sequences, roughly 14% of them seen only once. CDR1 is DFQATT, CDR2 SNEGSKA, per germline (reference sequence). The V gene end was trimmed by 3 bases and the J gene end by 4 bases; junction bases not matched to a gene: 7. The CDR3 contains 14 residues. The specimen comprised PBMCs, sampled on the day of the yellow fever booster vaccination. This clonotype was sampled from a man under 40 who received the YFV17D yellow fever vaccine. The V and J genes are TRBV20-1 and TRBJ1-2; TRBD1 agrees at 8 bases. CDR3 bases: TGCAGTGCTAGTCACAGGGGGTCAACCTATGGCTACACCTTC. The encoded protein is CSASHRGSTYGYTF.